The source of this TCR beta chain is a study of shared clonotypes between healthy human individuals. Germline V gene lookup returns CDR1 MDHEN and CDR2 SYDVKM. Deletions cut 7 bases from V and 8 bases from J, with 11 bases between. The CDR3 is made up of 11 amino acids. With regard to this clone: Additional DNA sequences in this sample encode the identical CDR3.

The repertoire was sequenced with immunoSEQ multiplex PCR; TCRdb's copy has only in-frame clones and lacks some. The repertoire holds more than 2,000,000 clones, with approximately 94% as singletons. This receptor was identified in a man aged 18 to 29 in good health. The specimen sequenced was naive CD4+ T cells sorted from blood. Stated subset: CD45RA+ positively selected. V and J are TRBV28 and TRBJ1-2; D possibly corresponds to TRBD1 (5 bases). CDR3 amino acids: CASTDSYGYTF. CDR3 DNA sequence: TGTGCCAGCACCGACAGCTACGGCTACACCTTC.